This T cell receptor (beta chain) was documented in a study of blood T cells in healthy people across ages. This clonotype appeared a few times. V shed 5 bases and J 3 bases; nucleotides not matched to a gene: 6. This CDR3 has 15 residues. Germline CDR1 and CDR2: KGHSH and LQKENI. A second PCR, run for about 6 to 11 cycles, used a sample-barcoded 5' primer plus a J-beta primer mix. A single record per CDR3 protein comes from TCRdb applying MiXCR to the 5' RACE reads. The sample has some 670,000 distinct CDR3 sequences, approximately 52% seen once. The sample comprised blood. This clonotype was sampled from a woman at least 80 years old in good health. The V gene is TRBV18, the J gene TRBJ2-7; 11 bases match TRBD1. The DNA for the CDR3 is TGTGCCAGCTCAAGTCCGGGACAGGGGGTCTACGAGCAGTACTTC. This codes for CASSSPGQGVYEQYF. Full variable domain (outside the CDR3, taken from reference TRBV18 and TRBJ2-7): NAGVMQNPRHLVRRRGQEARLRCSPMKGHSHVYWYRQLPEEGLKFMVYLQKENIIDESGMPKERFSAEFPKEGPSILRIQQVVRGDSAAYFCASSSPGQGVYEQYFGPGTRLTVT.